These 22 T cell receptor beta chains came from one sample sequenced in a study of OX40 agonist ivuxolimab in advanced cancers. The table came from immunoSEQ multiplex PCR; TCRdb's copy has only in-frame clones and leaves some out. Of about 32,000 clones in the sample, 70% to 85% were seen once. The starting material was CD4+ or CD8+ T cells sorted from blood, obtained in a trial of the OX40 agonist ivuxolimab. Receptors were obtained from an adult with an advanced solid tumor such as melanoma, head and neck, liver or kidney cancer.

The chain joins TRBV9 to TRBJ2-4; TRBD2 might be the D (6 bases). V was cut by 2 bases and J by 6 bases, with 15 bases left in between. The CDR3 is made up of 15 amino acids. The V gene's germline CDR1 is SGDLS and CDR2 YYNGEE. CDR3 region: CASSVGSGSLNIQYF. As DNA, the CDR3 is TGTGCCAGCAGCGTTGGTTCCGGGAGCCTAAACATTCAGTACTTC.

In nucleotides, the CDR3 is TGTGCCAGCAGGGGGGGACAGAACTATGGCTACACCTTC. It yields the protein CASRGGQNYGYTF. The chain uses TRBV6-6 and TRBJ1-2; 7 bases align to TRBD1. The germline V gene encodes CDR1 MNHNY and CDR2 SVGAGI (reference sequence). This CDR3 is built from 13 residues. Trimming removed 6 bases from V and 2 bases from J; junction bases left unmatched: 3.

The V and J genes are TRBV6-1 and TRBJ1-5; D remains unclear. The CDR3 totals 14 residues. Between the trimmed V and J ends, which lost 2 bases and 6 bases, there was a span of 11 bases. The germline V gene has CDR1 MNHNS and CDR2 SASEGT. The CDR3 here is CASSEPSLGQPQHF. In nucleotides, the CDR3 is TGTGCCAGCAGTGAACCCTCTTTGGGTCAGCCCCAGCATTTT.

The chain couples TRBV6-5 to TRBJ2-3; D is undetermined. CDR1 and CDR2 (germline): MNHEY, SVGAGI. Trimming took 5 bases from V and 4 from J, leaving 13 bases between them. CDR3 size: 14 residues. The CDR3 nucleotides are TGTGCCAGCAGTAAGGGTTTTGTTGCAGATACGCAGTATTTT. This gives the protein CASSKGFVADTQYF.

V and J are TRBV5-1 and TRBJ2-7; D is undetermined. CDR3 length: 12 amino acids. The V and J ends lost 1 base and 3 bases respectively, with 5 bases between them. Germline V lookup: CDR1 SGHRS, CDR2 YFSETQ. The CDR3 reads CASSLRRYEQYF. The DNA of the CDR3 is TGCGCCAGCAGCTTGAGACGCTACGAGCAGTACTTC.

This clone was observed a single time. V is TRBV15 and J is TRBJ1-2; no clear D. Germline CDR1 is LNHNV and CDR2 is YYDKDF (reference sequence). V was cut by 0 bases and J by 1 base, with 9 bases left in between. The CDR3 consists of 15 residues. This CDR3 is CATSRDPQDNYGYTF. CDR3 nucleotides: TGTGCCACCAGCAGAGATCCGCAGGATAACTATGGCTACACCTTC. Looking up the rest from reference TRBV15 and TRBJ1-2 gives the full variable domain: DAMVIQNPRYQVTQFGKPVTLSCSQTLNHNVMYWYQQKSSQAPKLLFHYYDKDFNNEADTPDNFQSRRPNTSFCFLDIRSPGLGDTAMYLCATSRDPQDNYGYTFGSGTRLTVV.

This rearrangement joins TRBV27 to TRBJ2-2; D not certain. Trimming stripped 3 bases from V and 1 base from J, with 6 bases between. The CDR3 runs to 14 residues. Germline CDR1 and CDR2: MNHEY and SMNVEV (reference sequence). DNA for the CDR3: TGTGCCAGCAGTTTTCAATTGAACACCGGGGAGCTGTTTTTT. Protein: CASSFQLNTGELFF.

This clone was detected only once. Other DNA sequences within the sample encode an identical CDR3. This chain's CDR3 is CASSFSGGTDTQYF. CDR3 nucleotide sequence: TGCGCCAGCAGCTTCTCCGGGGGCACAGATACGCAGTATTTT. The chain uses TRBV5-1 and TRBJ2-3; a possible D gene is TRBD2 (5 bases). The length of the CDR3 is 14 residues. Trimming removed 2 bases at V and 1 base at J, with 8 bases between. Germline CDR1 SGHRS, CDR2 YFSETQ.

The rearrangement uses TRBV13 and TRBJ2-3; 9 nucleotides line up with TRBD2. Germline CDR1 PRHDT, CDR2 FYEKMQ (reference sequence). The CDR3 is made up of 13 amino acids. V gave up 8 bases and J gave up 4 bases; unmatched junction bases: 4. DNA of the CDR3: TGTGCCAGCGGAGCGGGGGGAGCAGATACGCAGTATTTT. It specifies CASGAGGADTQYF.

The V call is TRBV11-2, the J call TRBJ2-7; the match to TRBD1 covers 7 bases. The CDR3 loop spans 13 amino acids. In germline, CDR1 is SGHAT, CDR2 FQNNGV. CDR3 nucleotide sequence: TGTGCCAGCAGTTTAGACAGGGCTAACGAGCAGTACGTC. Encoded protein: CASSLDRANEQYV.

This clone was picked up one time. CDR3 nucleotide sequence: TGTGCCAGCAGCCAAGAGAGGGGGCTCGAGCAGTACTTC. It yields the protein CASSQERGLEQYF. This sequence joins TRBV14 and TRBJ2-7, with TRBD1 matching 7 bases. Germline CDR1 reads SGHDN; CDR2 reads FVKESK. CDR3 length equals 13 residues. Trimming removed 0 bases from V and 6 bases from J; junction bases left unmatched: 2.

Comments on this clone: Compared with germline, one end of the junction differs, possibly owing to a read error. The chain couples TRBV4-1 to TRBJ2-2, with D tentatively TRBD1 (6 bases). The CDR3 consists of 14 residues. Germline CDR1 is MGHRA and CDR2 is YSYEKL. The CDR3 protein is CASSPYRDTGELFF. The CDR3 DNA is TGTGCCAGCAGCCCCTACAGGGACACCGGGGAGCTGTTTTTT.

The V gene is TRBV6-5, the J gene TRBJ1-6; no firm D call. Germline CDR1 reads MNHEY; CDR2 reads SVGAGI. Trimming took off 6 bases at V and 10 bases at J, with 7 bases between the two ends. The CDR3 length is 11 residues. The CDR3 loop is CASSPGSPLHF. The CDR3 DNA reads as TGTGCCAGCAGCCCCGGATCACCCCTCCACTTT.

CDR3 bases: TGCGCCAGCAGCCCAACAGGGACAGCAGGGGCCAACGTCCTGACTTTC. It is translated as CASSPTGTAGANVLTF. V is TRBV5-1 and J is TRBJ2-6; 7 bases match TRBD1. The CDR3 contains 16 residues. Germline V gives CDR1 SGHRS, CDR2 YFSETQ. V dropped 4 bases and J dropped 4; count of bases not matched to a gene: 8.

This chain uses TRBV6-5 with TRBJ1-1, with a weak D call TRBD1 (6 bases). The CDR3 contains 12 residues. V was clipped by 7 bases and J by 9 bases, with 15 bases between them. CDR1 and CDR2 from the germline V gene are MNHEY and SVGAGI. The CDR3 DNA reads as TGTGCCAGCATTTTACAGGGTGCTAAAGCTTTCTTT. Its protein product is CASILQGAKAFF.

The rearrangement links TRBV7-2 to TRBJ2-1; 7 bases align to TRBD2. The V segment lost 3 bases and the J segment 8 bases; nucleotides outside the gene matches: 4. The CDR3 extends over 13 amino acids. In germline, CDR1 is SGHTA, CDR2 FQGNSA. This chain's CDR3 is CASSLTSFDEQFF. The CDR3 coding sequence is TGTGCCAGCAGCTTGACTAGCTTCGATGAGCAGTTCTTC. Complete variable domain (other parts from reference TRBV7-2 and TRBJ2-1): GAGVSQSPSNKVTEKGKDVELRCDPISGHTALYWYRQSLGQGLEFLIYFQGNSAPDKSGLPSDRFSAERTGGSVSTLTIQRTQQEDSAVYLCASSLTSFDEQFFGPGTRLTVL.

The chain links TRBV9 to TRBJ2-2; tentative D call: TRBD2 (7 bases). The V end lost 4 bases, the J end lost 4 bases, and 17 bases lay between the germline ends. The germline gives CDR1 SGDLS, CDR2 YYNGEE. The CDR3 runs to 16 residues. The chain's CDR3 is CASSPYGGRITGELFF. The CDR3 DNA reads TGTGCCAGCAGCCCATACGGGGGGCGCATCACCGGGGAGCTGTTTTTT.

The chain joins TRBV27 to TRBJ1-1; 9 nucleotides line up with TRBD1. V lost 6 bases, J lost 0 bases, and 11 bases stayed unmatched. CDR3 length equals 17 residues. Germline V gene lookup returns CDR1 MNHEY and CDR2 SMNVEV (reference sequence). The CDR3 DNA is TGTGCCAGCAGCTCCCCTGGGACAGGGACGATGAACACTGAAGCTTTCTTT. Its translation is CASSSPGTGTMNTEAFF.

This clone has a handful of counts. This chain joins TRBV29-1 and TRBJ1-3, with D perhaps matching TRBD1 (5 bases). CDR1 and CDR2 (germline): SQVTM, ANQGSEA. This CDR3 spans 12 amino acids. Trimming took off 3 bases at V and 8 bases at J, with 11 bases between the two ends. CDR3 nucleotide sequence: TGCAGCGTTGACGGGGGTGGGCACACCATATATTTT. Translation gives CSVDGGGHTIYF.

The J gene is TRBJ2-3, the V gene TRBV5-4; 7 bases fit TRBD2. Trimming removed 7 bases from V and 1 base from J; junction bases left unmatched: 6. The CDR3 spans 14 residues. CDR1 and CDR2 from the germline V gene are SGHNT and YYREEE (reference sequence). In DNA form, the CDR3 reads TGTGCCAGCTACGCCCGGGGGGGCACAGATACGCAGTATTTT. Protein product: CASYARGGTDTQYF.

This clone occurred a few times. The CDR3 nucleotides are TGTGCCAGCAGTTTGATGAAGAACACTGAAGCTTTCTTT. As protein: CASSLMKNTEAFF. V usage is TRBV6-5 and J usage is TRBJ1-1; D not resolved. This CDR3 is 13 amino acids long. Trimming shortened V by 4 bases and J by 1 base, and 7 bases separated the two germline ends. Germline V gene lookup returns CDR1 MNHEY and CDR2 SVGAGI.

V is TRBV28 and J is TRBJ1-2; D ambiguous. The V gene lost 2 bases and the J gene lost 4 bases, with 11 bases spanning the gap. The CDR3 length is 14 residues. Germline V gene data show CDR1 as MDHEN and CDR2 as SYDVKM. CDR3 bases: TGTGCCAGCAGTTTAGGCCCCAGGATCTATGGCTACACCTTC. It codes for CASSLGPRIYGYTF.